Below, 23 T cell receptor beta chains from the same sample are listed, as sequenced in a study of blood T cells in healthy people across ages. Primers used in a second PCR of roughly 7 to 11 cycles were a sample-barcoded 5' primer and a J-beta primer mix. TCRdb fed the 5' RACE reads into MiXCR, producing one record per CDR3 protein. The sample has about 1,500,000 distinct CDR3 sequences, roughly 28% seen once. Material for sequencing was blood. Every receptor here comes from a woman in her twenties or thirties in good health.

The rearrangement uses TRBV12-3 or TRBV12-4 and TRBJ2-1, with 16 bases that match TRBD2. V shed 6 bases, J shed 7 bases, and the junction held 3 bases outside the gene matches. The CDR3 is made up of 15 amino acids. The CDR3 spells CASRAGLAGGNEQFF. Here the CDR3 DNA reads TGTGCCAGCAGAGCGGGACTAGCGGGGGGGAATGAGCAGTTCTTC.

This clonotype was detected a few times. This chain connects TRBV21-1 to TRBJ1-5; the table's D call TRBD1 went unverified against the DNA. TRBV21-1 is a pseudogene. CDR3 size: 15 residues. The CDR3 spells CARLTPNRPNQPQHF. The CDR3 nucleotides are TGTGCCAGACTCACGCCCAACAGGCCAAATCAGCCCCAGCATTTT.

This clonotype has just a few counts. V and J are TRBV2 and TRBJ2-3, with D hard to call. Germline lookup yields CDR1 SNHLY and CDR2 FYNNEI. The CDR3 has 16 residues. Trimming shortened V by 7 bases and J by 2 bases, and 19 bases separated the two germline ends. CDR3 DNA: TGTGCCAGCACGACGAGCAGTAACACACCCACAGATACGCAGTATTTT. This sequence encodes CASTTSSNTPTDTQYF.

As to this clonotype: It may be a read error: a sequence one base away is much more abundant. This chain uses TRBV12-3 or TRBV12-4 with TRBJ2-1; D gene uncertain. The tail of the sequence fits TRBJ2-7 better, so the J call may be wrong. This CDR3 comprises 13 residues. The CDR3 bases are TGTGCCAGCAGTTTCATGGAGAACAATGAGCAGTACTTC. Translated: CASSFMENNEQYF.

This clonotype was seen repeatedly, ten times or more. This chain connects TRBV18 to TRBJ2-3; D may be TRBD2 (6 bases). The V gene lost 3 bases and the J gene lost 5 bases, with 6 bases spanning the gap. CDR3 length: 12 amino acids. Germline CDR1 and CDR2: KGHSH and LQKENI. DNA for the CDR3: TGTGCCAGCTCACCGGAGGGAGATACGCAGTATTTT. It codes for CASSPEGDTQYF.

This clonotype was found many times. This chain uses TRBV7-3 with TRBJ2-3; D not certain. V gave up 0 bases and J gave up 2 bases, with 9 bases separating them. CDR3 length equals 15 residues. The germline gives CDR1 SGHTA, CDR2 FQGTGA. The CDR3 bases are TGTGCCAGCAGCTTAACCTCAGCCCACACAGATACGCAGTATTTT. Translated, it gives CASSLTSAHTDTQYF.

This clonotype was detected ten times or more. CDR3 sequence: CASSVGLAGLETQYF. The CDR3 DNA sequence: TGTGCCAGCAGCGTAGGCCTAGCGGGGCTCGAGACCCAGTACTTC. The J gene is TRBJ2-5, the V gene TRBV9; 9 nucleotides agree with TRBD2. Germline CDR1 SGDLS, CDR2 YYNGEE. The CDR3 length is 15 residues. J was trimmed by 5 bases and V by 0 bases; bases with no gene match: 5.

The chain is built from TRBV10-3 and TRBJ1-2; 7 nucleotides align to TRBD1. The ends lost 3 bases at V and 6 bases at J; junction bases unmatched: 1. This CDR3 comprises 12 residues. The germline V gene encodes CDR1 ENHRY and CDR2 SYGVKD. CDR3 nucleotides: TGTGCCATCAGTGATGACAGGGATGGCTACACCTTC. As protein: CAISDDRDGYTF.

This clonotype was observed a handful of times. Written as DNA, the CDR3 is TGTGCCAGAGGGAGAACTAGCGGGAAGAGCTCCTACAATGAGCAGTTCTTC. It is translated as CARGRTSGKSSYNEQFF. V usage is TRBV7-2 and J usage is TRBJ2-1, with 10 bases that match TRBD2. V was clipped by 9 bases and J by 0 bases; unmatched bases: 11. Looked up from germline, CDR1 is SGHTA and CDR2 is FQGNSA. This CDR3 is 17 amino acids long. The whole variable domain, filled in from reference TRBV7-2 and TRBJ2-1, reads GAGVSQSPSNKVTEKGKDVELRCDPISGHTALYWYRQSLGQGLEFLIYFQGNSAPDKSGLPSDRFSAERTGGSVSTLTIQRTQQEDSAVYLCARGRTSGKSSYNEQFFGPGTRLTVL.

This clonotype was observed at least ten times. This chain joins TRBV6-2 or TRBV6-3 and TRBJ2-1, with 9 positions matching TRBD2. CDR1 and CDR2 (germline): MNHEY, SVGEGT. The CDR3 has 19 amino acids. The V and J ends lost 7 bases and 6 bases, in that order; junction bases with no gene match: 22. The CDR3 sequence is CASNLSGRAGGLVINEQFF. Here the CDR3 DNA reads TGTGCCAGCAATCTATCCGGGCGAGCGGGGGGCCTCGTCATCAATGAGCAGTTCTTC.

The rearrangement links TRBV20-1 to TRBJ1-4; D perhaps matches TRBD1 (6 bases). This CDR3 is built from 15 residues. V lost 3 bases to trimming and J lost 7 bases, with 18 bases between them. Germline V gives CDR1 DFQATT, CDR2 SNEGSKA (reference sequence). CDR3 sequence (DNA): TGCAGTGCTAGGGAAAGCAGGGGTTTGGGTGAAAAACTGTTTTTT. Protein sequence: CSARESRGLGEKLFF.

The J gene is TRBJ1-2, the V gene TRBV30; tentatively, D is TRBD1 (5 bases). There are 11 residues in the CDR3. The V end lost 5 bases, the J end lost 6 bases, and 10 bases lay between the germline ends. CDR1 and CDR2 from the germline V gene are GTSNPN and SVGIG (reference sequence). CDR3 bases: TGTGCCTGGTTTATAGGGGATGGCTACACCTTC. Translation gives CAWFIGDGYTF.

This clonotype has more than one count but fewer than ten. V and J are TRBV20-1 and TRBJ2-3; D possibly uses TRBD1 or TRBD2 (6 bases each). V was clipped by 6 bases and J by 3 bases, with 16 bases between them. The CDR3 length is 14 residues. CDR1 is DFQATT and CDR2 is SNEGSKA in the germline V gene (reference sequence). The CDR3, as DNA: TGCAGTGCCCGATGGGGGGCGGAAACAGATACGCAGTATTTT. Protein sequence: CSARWGAETDTQYF.

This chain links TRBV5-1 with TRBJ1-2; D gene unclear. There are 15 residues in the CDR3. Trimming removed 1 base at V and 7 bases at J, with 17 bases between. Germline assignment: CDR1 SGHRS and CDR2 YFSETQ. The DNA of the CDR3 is TGCGCCAGCAGCTTGTTGCTTGGCGGAGATCTTGGCTACACCTTC. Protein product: CASSLLLGGDLGYTF.

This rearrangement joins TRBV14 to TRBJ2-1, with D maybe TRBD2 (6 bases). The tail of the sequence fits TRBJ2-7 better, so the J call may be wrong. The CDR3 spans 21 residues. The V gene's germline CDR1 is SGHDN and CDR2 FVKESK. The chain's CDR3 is CASSQGPTRAGTRSSYNEQYF. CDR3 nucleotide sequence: TGTGCCAGCAGCCAAGGTCCAACCAGAGCCGGGACTCGCAGCTCCTACAATGAGCAGTACTTC.

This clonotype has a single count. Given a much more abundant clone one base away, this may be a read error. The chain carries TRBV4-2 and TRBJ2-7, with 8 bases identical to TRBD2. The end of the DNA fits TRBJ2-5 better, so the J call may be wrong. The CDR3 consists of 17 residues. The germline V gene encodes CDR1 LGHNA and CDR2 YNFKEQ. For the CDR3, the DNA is TGTGCCAGCAGCCAAGGCAGACTAGCGAGGCGCGGGGAGACCCAGTACTTC. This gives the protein CASSQGRLARRGETQYF.

CDR3 sequence reads: CSAGGYTF. The CDR3 coding sequence is TGCAGCGCAGGGGGCTACACCTTC. This rearrangement joins TRBV29-1 to TRBJ1-2; perhaps TRBD1 as D (5 bases). The germline gives CDR1 SQVTM, CDR2 ANQGSEA. The CDR3 spans 8 residues. V was trimmed by 7 bases and J by 8 bases, leaving 5 bases between them.

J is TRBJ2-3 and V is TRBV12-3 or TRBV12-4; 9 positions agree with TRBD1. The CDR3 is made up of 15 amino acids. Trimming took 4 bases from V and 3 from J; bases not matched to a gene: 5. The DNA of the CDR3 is TGTGCCAGCAGTTCTAGGACAGGGGAAACAGATACGCAGTATTTT. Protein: CASSSRTGETDTQYF.

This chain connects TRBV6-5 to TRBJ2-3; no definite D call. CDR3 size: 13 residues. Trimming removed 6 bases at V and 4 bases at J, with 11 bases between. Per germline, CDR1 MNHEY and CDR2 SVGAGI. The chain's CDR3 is CASRGFFSDTQYF. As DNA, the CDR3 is TGTGCCAGCAGAGGATTCTTTTCAGATACGCAGTATTTT.

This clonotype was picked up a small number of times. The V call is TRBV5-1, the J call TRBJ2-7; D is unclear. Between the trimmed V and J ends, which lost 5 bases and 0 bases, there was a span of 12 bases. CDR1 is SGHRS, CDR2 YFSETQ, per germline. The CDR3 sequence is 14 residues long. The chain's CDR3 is CASRGSGISYEQYF. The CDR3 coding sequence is TGCGCCAGCAGGGGATCGGGCATCTCCTACGAGCAGTACTTC.

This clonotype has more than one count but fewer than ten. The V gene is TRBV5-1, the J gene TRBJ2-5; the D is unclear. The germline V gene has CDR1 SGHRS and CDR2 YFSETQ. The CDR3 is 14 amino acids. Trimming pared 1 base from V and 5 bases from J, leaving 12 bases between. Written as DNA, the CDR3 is TGCGCCAGCAGCTTGAACTCTCTTAGGGAGACCCAGTACTTC. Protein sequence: CASSLNSLRETQYF. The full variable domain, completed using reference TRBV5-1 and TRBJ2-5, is KAGVTQTPRYLIKTRGQQVTLSCSPISGHRSVSWYQQTPGQGLQFLFEYFSETQRNKGNFPGRFSGRQFSNSRSEMNVSTLELGDSALYLCASSLNSLRETQYFGPGTRLLVL.

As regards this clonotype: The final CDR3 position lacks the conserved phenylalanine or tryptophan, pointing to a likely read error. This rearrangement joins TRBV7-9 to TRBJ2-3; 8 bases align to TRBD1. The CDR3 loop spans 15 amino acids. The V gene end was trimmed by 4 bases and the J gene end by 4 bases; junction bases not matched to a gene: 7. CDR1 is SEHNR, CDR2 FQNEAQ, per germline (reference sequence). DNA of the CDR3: TGTGCCAGCAGCTGGGACAGGCTCGCCGCAGATACGCAGTATTGT. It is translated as CASSWDRLAADTQYC.

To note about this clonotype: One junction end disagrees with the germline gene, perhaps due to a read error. The CDR3 spells CAGSFRLAGGKETQYF. The CDR3 nucleotides read TGTGCCGGCAGTTTCAGGCTAGCGGGAGGGAAGGAGACCCAGTACTTC. The chain couples TRBV6-5 to TRBJ2-5; 12 positions agree with TRBD2. The germline gives CDR1 MNHEY, CDR2 SVGAGI. The CDR3 spans 16 residues.